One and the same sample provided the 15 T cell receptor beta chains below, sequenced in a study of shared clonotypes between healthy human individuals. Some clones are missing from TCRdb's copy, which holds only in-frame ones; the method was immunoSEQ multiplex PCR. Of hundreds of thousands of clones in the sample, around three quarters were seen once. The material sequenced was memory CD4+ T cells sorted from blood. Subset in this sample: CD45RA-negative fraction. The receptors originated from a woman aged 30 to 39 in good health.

In DNA, the CDR3 is TGTGCCAGTAGTGTTGGACAGGGCATGACCGAAAAACTGTTTTTT. Protein sequence: CASSVGQGMTEKLFF. The chain employs TRBV19 and TRBJ1-4; 8 bases agree with TRBD1. V gave up 5 bases and J gave up 8 bases; unmatched junction bases: 10. The germline gives CDR1 LNHDA, CDR2 SQIVND (reference sequence). CDR3 length: 15 amino acids. Variable domain in full (rest from reference TRBV19 and TRBJ1-4): DGGITQSPKYLFRKEGQNVTLSCEQNLNHDAMYWYRQDPGQGLRLIYYSQIVNDFQKGDIAEGYSVSREKKESFPLTVTSAQKNPTAFYLCASSVGQGMTEKLFFGSGTQLSVL.

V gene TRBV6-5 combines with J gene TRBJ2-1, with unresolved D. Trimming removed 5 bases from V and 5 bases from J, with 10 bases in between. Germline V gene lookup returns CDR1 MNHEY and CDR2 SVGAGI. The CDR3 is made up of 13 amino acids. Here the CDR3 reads CASSGVKNNEQFF. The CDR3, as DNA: TGTGCCAGCAGTGGGGTCAAGAACAATGAGCAGTTCTTC.

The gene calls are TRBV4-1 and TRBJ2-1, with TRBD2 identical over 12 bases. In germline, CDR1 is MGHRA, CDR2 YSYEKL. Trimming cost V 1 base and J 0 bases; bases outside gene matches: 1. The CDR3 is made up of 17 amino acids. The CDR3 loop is CASSQASGGGSYNEQFF. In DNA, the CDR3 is TGCGCCAGCAGCCAAGCTAGCGGGGGGGGCTCCTACAATGAGCAGTTCTTC.

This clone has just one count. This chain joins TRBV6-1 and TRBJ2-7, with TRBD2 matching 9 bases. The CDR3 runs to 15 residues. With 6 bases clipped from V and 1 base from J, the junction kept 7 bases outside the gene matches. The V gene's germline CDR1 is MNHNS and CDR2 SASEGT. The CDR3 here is CASSSLAGGSYEQYF. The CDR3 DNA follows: TGTGCCAGCAGCTCCCTGGCGGGAGGGTCCTACGAGCAGTACTTC.

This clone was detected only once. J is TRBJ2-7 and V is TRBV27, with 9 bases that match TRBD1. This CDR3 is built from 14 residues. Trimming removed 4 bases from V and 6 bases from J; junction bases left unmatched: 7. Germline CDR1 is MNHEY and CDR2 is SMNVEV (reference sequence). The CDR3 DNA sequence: TGTGCCAGCAGTTGGGGACAGGGCTCCGGCGAGCAGTACTTC. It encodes CASSWGQGSGEQYF.

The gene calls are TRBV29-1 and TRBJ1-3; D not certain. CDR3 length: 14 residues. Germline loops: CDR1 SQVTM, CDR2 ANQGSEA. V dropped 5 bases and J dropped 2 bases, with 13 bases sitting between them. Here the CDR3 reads CSVYAQPPGNTIYF. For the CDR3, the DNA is TGCAGCGTTTATGCCCAGCCTCCTGGAAACACCATATATTTT.

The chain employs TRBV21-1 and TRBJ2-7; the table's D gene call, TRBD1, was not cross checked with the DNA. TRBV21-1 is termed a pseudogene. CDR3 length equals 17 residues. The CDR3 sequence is CASRKKGTGGRSGEQYF. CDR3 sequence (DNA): TGTGCCAGCAGGAAAAAGGGGACAGGGGGCCGTTCGGGCGAGCAGTACTTC.

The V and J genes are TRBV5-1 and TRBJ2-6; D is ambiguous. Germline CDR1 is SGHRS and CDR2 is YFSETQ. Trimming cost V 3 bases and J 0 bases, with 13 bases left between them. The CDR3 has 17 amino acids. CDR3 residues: CASSSRVTTSGANVLTF. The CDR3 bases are TGCGCCAGCAGCTCACGGGTAACTACCTCTGGGGCCAACGTCCTGACTTTC.

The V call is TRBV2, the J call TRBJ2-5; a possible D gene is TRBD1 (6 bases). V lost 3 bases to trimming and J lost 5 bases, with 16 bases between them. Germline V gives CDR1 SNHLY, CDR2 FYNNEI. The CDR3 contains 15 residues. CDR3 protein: CASSDQAKRGETQYF. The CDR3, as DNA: TGTGCCAGCAGTGACCAAGCGAAGAGGGGGGAGACCCAGTACTTC.

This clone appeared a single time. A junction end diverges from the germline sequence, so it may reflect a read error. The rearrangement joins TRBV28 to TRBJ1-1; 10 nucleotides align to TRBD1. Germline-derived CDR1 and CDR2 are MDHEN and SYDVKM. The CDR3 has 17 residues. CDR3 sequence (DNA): TGTGCCAGCAGTGGGGGACAGGGGATTTTTCCGAACGCTGAAGCTTTCTTT. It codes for CASSGGQGIFPNAEAFF.

This chain's CDR3 is CASSYSIQGNSPLHF. The DNA of the CDR3 is TGTGCCAGCAGTTACTCGATACAGGGGAATTCACCCCTCCACTTT. This chain links TRBV6-5 with TRBJ1-6; 7 nucleotides align to TRBD1. This CDR3 is built from 15 residues. From germline, CDR1 is MNHEY and CDR2 SVGAGI. Germline trimming cut 0 bases from V and 7 bases from J; bases unmatched to any gene: 3.

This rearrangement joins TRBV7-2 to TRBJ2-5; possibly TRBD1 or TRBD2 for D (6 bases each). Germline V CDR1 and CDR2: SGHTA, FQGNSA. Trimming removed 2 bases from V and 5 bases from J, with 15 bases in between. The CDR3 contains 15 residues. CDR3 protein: CASSLRLGGKETQYF. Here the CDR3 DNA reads TGTGCCAGCAGCTTACGGTTGGGGGGCAAGGAGACCCAGTACTTC.

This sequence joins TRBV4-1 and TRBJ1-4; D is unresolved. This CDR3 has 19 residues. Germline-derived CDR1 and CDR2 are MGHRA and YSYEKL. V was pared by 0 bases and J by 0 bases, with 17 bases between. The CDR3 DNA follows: TGCGCCAGCAGCCAAGATGGGCCGGACGTAGTTGCAACTAATGAAAAACTGTTTTTT. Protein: CASSQDGPDVVATNEKLFF.

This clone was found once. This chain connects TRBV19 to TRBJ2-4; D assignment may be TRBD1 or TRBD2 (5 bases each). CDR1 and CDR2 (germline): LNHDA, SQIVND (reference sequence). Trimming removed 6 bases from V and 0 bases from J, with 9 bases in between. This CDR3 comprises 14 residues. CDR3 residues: CASRGEVAKNIQYF. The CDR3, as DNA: TGTGCCAGTAGGGGGGAAGTAGCCAAAAACATTCAGTACTTC.

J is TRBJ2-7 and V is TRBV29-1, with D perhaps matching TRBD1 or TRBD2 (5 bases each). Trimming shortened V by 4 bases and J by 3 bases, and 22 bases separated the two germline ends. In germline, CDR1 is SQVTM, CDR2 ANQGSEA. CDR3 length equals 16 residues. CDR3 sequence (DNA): TGCAGCGTTGCCATCTTGTCCGGGGCAAAGAGCTACGAGCAGTACTTC. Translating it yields CSVAILSGAKSYEQYF.